The 18 T cell receptor beta chains below come from one sample, sequenced in a study of blood T cell repertoires in COVID-19. Profiled with immunoSEQ multiplex PCR; TCRdb holds only in-frame clones, not every one. The sample has more than 300,000 clones, under 90% seen once. Sequencing used PBMCs or T cells enriched from blood (not recorded which). Receptors originate from a woman aged 18-29 years who had recovered from COVID-19.

This CDR3 is CATSDLTGYGETQYF. CDR3 nucleotides: TGTGCCACCAGTGACTTGACAGGGTATGGCGAGACCCAGTACTTC. V gene TRBV24-1 combines with J gene TRBJ2-5, with TRBD1 matching 7 bases. CDR1 is KGHDR, CDR2 SFDVKD, per germline. With V trimmed by 4 bases and J by 5 bases, 9 bases remained unmatched. This CDR3 is built from 15 residues.

The chain recombines TRBV5-6 with TRBJ2-2; D might be TRBD1 (5 bases). The V gene's germline CDR1 is SGHDT and CDR2 YYEEEE. The CDR3 loop spans 14 amino acids. Trimming took off 4 bases at V and 4 bases at J, with 11 bases between the two ends. CDR3 sequence reads: CASSLTGFTGELFF. DNA for the CDR3: TGTGCCAGCAGCCTTACAGGTTTCACCGGGGAGCTGTTTTTT. The whole variable domain, filled in from reference TRBV5-6 and TRBJ2-2, reads DAGVTQSPTHLIKTRGQQVTLRCSPKSGHDTVSWYQQALGQGPQFIFQYYEEEERQRGNFPDRFSGHQFPNYSSELNVNALLLGDSALYLCASSLTGFTGELFFGEGSRLTVL.

The chain couples TRBV3-1 (or the pseudogene TRBV3-2) to TRBJ1-4; D gene uncertain. This CDR3 comprises 15 residues. Per the germline V gene, CDR1 is LGHDT and CDR2 is YNNKEL (reference sequence). With 8 bases removed from V and 7 bases from J, the gap between germline ends came to 20 bases. The CDR3 DNA reads as TGTGCCAGCGGGGAGGCCTCGCTTGCGAGTGAAAAACTGTTTTTT. Translating gives CASGEASLASEKLFF.

In nucleotides, the CDR3 is TGTGCCAGCTCACCTCCCCAGAACTATGGCTACACCTTC. Amino acids: CASSPPQNYGYTF. The chain is built from TRBV18 and TRBJ1-2, with unresolved D. V lost 3 bases, J lost 2 bases, and 7 bases lay in between. CDR3 size: 13 residues. In germline, CDR1 is KGHSH, CDR2 LQKENI.

This sequence joins TRBV28 and TRBJ1-6; D may be TRBD1 (6 bases). The CDR3 extends over 15 amino acids. Germline V CDR1 and CDR2: MDHEN, SYDVKM. V lost 5 bases to trimming and J lost 10 bases, with 18 bases between them. DNA for the CDR3: TGTGCCAGCAGTCCCCCCGGGACAACGAGATCACCCCTCCACTTT. Protein sequence: CASSPPGTTRSPLHF.

This chain connects TRBV27 to TRBJ1-2; D may be TRBD1 (6 bases). CDR3 length equals 13 residues. CDR1 is MNHEY, CDR2 SMNVEV, per germline (reference sequence). V was pared by 2 bases and J by 4 bases, with 8 bases between. The CDR3 DNA reads as TGTGCCAGCAGTTTAATACAGGGCTATGGCTACACCTTC. Translated: CASSLIQGYGYTF.

V is TRBV10-3 and J is TRBJ1-2; 10 nucleotides line up with TRBD1. Germline CDR1 ENHRY, CDR2 SYGVKD. V trimming: 5 bases; J trimming: 6 bases; junction bases outside the gene matches: 3. The CDR3 is 13 residues long. The CDR3 region has the DNA TGTGCCATCAGTCCGACAGGGGGCGATGGCTACACCTTC. Amino acids: CAISPTGGDGYTF.

This sequence joins TRBV19 and TRBJ2-1; 9 nucleotides agree with TRBD1. Germline V gene data show CDR1 as LNHDA and CDR2 as SQIVND (reference sequence). The CDR3 consists of 15 residues. The J segment lost 10 bases and the V segment lost 5 bases, leaving 12 bases of the junction unmatched. The DNA for the CDR3 is TGTGCCAGTAGTCACCGGGACAGGGCTTCAGAGGAGCAGTTCTTC. Translation: CASSHRDRASEEQFF.

V is TRBV3-1 (or the pseudogene TRBV3-2) and J is TRBJ2-1; D remains ambiguous. The CDR3 covers 11 residues. V was cut by 5 bases and J by 3 bases, with 2 bases left in between. Germline lookup yields CDR1 LGHDT and CDR2 YNNKEL (reference sequence). CDR3 DNA: TGTGCCAGCAGCTACTACAATGAGCAGTTCTTC. Protein product: CASSYYNEQFF.

This chain uses TRBV13 with TRBJ1-2; TRBD1 matches 8 bases. Germline trimming cut 5 bases from V and 7 bases from J; bases unmatched to any gene: 12. Germline V gene sequence: CDR1 PRHDT, CDR2 FYEKMQ (reference sequence). The length of the CDR3 is 15 residues. Here the CDR3 reads CASSTRTGSTRGYTF. The CDR3 DNA follows: TGTGCCAGCAGCACCCGGACAGGGTCTACCCGTGGCTACACCTTC.

V is TRBV9 and J is TRBJ2-1, with D tentatively TRBD1 (6 bases). The CDR3 sequence is 12 residues long. The ends were cut back, 2 bases at V and 10 bases at J, with 10 bases in the middle. Germline V gene sequence: CDR1 SGDLS, CDR2 YYNGEE. The CDR3 bases are TGTGCCAGCAGCGTCAACACAGGGGAGCAGTTCTTC. Its protein is CASSVNTGEQFF.

The chain employs TRBV7-9 and TRBJ2-5; the match to TRBD2 covers 7 bases. CDR1 SEHNR and CDR2 FQNEAQ come from the germline V gene (reference sequence). After removal of 1 base from V and 7 bases from J, the junction contained 9 bases not matched to a gene. The CDR3 runs to 15 residues. The CDR3 DNA reads TGTGCCAGCAGCTTAGAACGTCGGTCGGGGGGGACCCAGTACTTC. Translating it yields CASSLERRSGGTQYF.

The chain joins TRBV7-2 to TRBJ2-5, with D hard to call. The CDR3 runs to 14 residues. Trimming removed 1 base from V and 4 bases from J, with 10 bases in between. CDR1 is SGHTA, CDR2 FQGNSA, per germline. The CDR3 region is CASSLVLVRETQYF. CDR3 DNA: TGTGCCAGCAGCTTAGTTCTAGTGCGAGAGACCCAGTACTTC.

The rearrangement links TRBV6-1 to TRBJ2-1, with D tentatively TRBD1 (6 bases). This CDR3 is 16 amino acids long. Deletions cut 4 bases from V and 7 bases from J, with 20 bases between. The germline gives CDR1 MNHNS, CDR2 SASEGT. The CDR3 nucleotides read TGTGCCAGCAGTGTTCTTCCTTCAACAGGGAAAAATGAGCAGTTCTTC. As protein: CASSVLPSTGKNEQFF.

This clone was counted a single time. The CDR3 loop is CATSNWDRGSYEQYF. The CDR3 region has the DNA TGTGCCACCAGCAATTGGGACAGGGGTTCCTACGAGCAGTACTTC. V is TRBV15 and J is TRBJ2-7; the match to TRBD1 covers 10 bases. CDR3 length: 15 residues. Germline-derived CDR1 and CDR2 are LNHNV and YYDKDF (reference sequence). V was clipped by 4 bases and J by 1 base; unmatched bases: 4.

This chain uses TRBV30 with TRBJ1-1, with D possibly TRBD1 on 5 matching bases. CDR1 is GTSNPN and CDR2 is SVGIG in the germline V gene (reference sequence). The ends were cut back, 3 bases at V and 11 bases at J, with 16 bases in the middle. The CDR3 spans 12 residues. The CDR3: CAWRGQTKGAFF. CDR3 coding DNA: TGTGCCTGGAGGGGGCAAACCAAGGGCGCTTTCTTT.

V and J are TRBV5-1 and TRBJ2-3; a possible D gene is TRBD1 (5 bases). Trimming stripped 0 bases from V and 0 bases from J, with 8 bases between. Germline assignment: CDR1 SGHRS and CDR2 YFSETQ. This CDR3 has 15 amino acids. The CDR3 here is CASSLAGQSTDTQYF. CDR3 DNA: TGCGCCAGCAGCTTGGCAGGGCAAAGCACAGATACGCAGTATTTT. The full variable domain, with the rest looked up from reference TRBV5-1 and TRBJ2-3, is KAGVTQTPRYLIKTRGQQVTLSCSPISGHRSVSWYQQTPGQGLQFLFEYFSETQRNKGNFPGRFSGRQFSNSRSEMNVSTLELGDSALYLCASSLAGQSTDTQYFGPGTRLTVL.

The chain uses TRBV11-2 and TRBJ1-6; the match to TRBD1 covers 9 bases. The germline V gene has CDR1 SGHAT and CDR2 FQNNGV. The CDR3 totals 15 residues. V lost 5 bases and J lost 6; bases outside the gene matches: 5. The CDR3 DNA reads TGTGCCAGCAGCACCCACAGGGGGCCTAATTCACCCCTCCACTTT. It specifies CASSTHRGPNSPLHF.